This T cell receptor beta chain was profiled in a study of regulatory T cells in long-lasting Graves disease (dated by TCRdb to the early 2020s). For the wider study: Persistent Graves' disease was defined as persistently positive TSH receptor autoantibodies together with antithyroid drug treatment for over 5 years. Persistent Graves' disease patients were compared with newly diagnosed Graves' disease patients by peripheral blood TCR sequencing and RNA sequencing. The study took place in China and was registered as a clinical trial. A total of around 33 samples underwent TCR sequencing, from about 13 patients with persistent Graves' disease and 20 patients with newly diagnosed Graves' disease. On average, persistent Graves' disease patients in the clinical cohort had been on antithyroid drugs for about 10 years. General findings and caveats noted by the study authors: The small sample size was acknowledged by the authors as a limitation that may reduce accuracy. Because the primary lesion, thyroid tissue, could not be accessed, the study looked at peripheral blood alone. Compared with newly diagnosed patients, persistent Graves' disease patients had lower TCR Shannon entropy and fewer highly expanded clones, which suggests clonal expansion. TRBV28, TRBJ1-2 and TRBJ2-5 were preferentially used in persistent disease, while TRBV20-1 and TRBJ2-1 were favored in newly diagnosed disease. More public clonotypes were shared among persistent patients (under 3,000) than among newly diagnosed patients (more than 900). Sequencing and analysis were limited to the TCR beta chain.

The label giving this sample's time point can be read as: persistent/refractory GD, antithyroid drugs over 5 years with positive TRAb. For both TCR sequencing and RNA sequencing, RNA was extracted from PBMCs in TRIzol. Graves' disease was diagnosed according to American Thyroid Association guidelines. The patients came from an endocrinology department in Xi'an, China. Each patient gave 9 to 10 milliliters of peripheral blood, collected in an EDTA anticoagulant tube. Ficoll Paque Plus density gradient separation was used to isolate PBMCs, and no further T cell sorting was performed. An Agilent 2100 Bioanalyzer and agarose gel were used to check RNA quality, and a NanoDrop 2000 was used to measure RNA concentration. As encoded in the germline V gene (reference sequence), CDR1 is SGHKS while CDR2 is YYEKEE. Trimming leaves V shorter by 5 bases and J shorter by 4 bases, with the junction holding 7 bases beyond the gene matches. Spanning cysteine to phenylalanine, the CDR3 consists of 15 amino acids. The kept DNA is CDR3 alone, 45 bases in frame from the first base.

The library was built by means of multiplex PCR. The data were produced on an Illumina HiSeq 4000. To build TCR beta libraries, CDR3 regions were amplified by Arm-PCR using iRepertoire HTBI primers. Before sequencing, the PCR products underwent gel purification. In the paper's pipeline: Gene usage analysis of CDR3 amino acid clonotypes used the approximately 62 TRBV and 14 to 15 TRBJ segments found across samples. COPE and FqMerger were used to merge the filtered high-quality paired reads into contigs. BLAST was used to align contigs to the IMGT TRBV, TRBD and TRBJ reference genes, and CDR3 was defined following IMGT. Any clonotype with a frequency above 0.1% was classified as a highly expanded clone. Repertoire diversity was measured by Shannon entropy, and V-J evenness by the Gini coefficient. A clonotype was considered public if more than one individual shared it. TCRdb trimmed public reads at Q25 via fastp, called clones via MiXCR and kept in-frame beta chains. Each entry is one CDR3 protein sequence, shown with its most common DNA and genes. These V and J calls are TCRdb output, not the study's own analysis. The sample table holds hundreds of thousands of distinct CDR3 sequences, of which about a fifth were seen once. The top ten clones comprise 7.1% of the sample.

For this clonotype: Its binding antigen is unknown. The input lacks base qualities; no much larger clone sits a single base away.

The sequenced sample was peripheral blood mononuclear cells (PBMCs), obtained when the disease was refractory, from a patient treated with antithyroid drugs. This receptor was taken from a female donor with Graves disease. The chain employs TRBV5-5 and TRBJ1-3; TRBD1 lines up with 9 middle nucleotides. The DNA reads as follows: TGTGCCAGCAGATCAACAGGGGGCGCAGGAAACACCATATATTTT. Its product reads: CASRSTGGAGNTIYF. Extended through the reference TRBV5-5 and TRBJ1-3 proteins, this CDR3 yields the full variable domain: DAGVTQSPTHLIKTRGQQVTLRCSPISGHKSVSWYQQVLGQGPQFIFQYYEKEERGRGNFPDRFSARQFPNYSSELNVNALLLGDSALYLCASRSTGGAGNTIYFGEGSWLTVV.